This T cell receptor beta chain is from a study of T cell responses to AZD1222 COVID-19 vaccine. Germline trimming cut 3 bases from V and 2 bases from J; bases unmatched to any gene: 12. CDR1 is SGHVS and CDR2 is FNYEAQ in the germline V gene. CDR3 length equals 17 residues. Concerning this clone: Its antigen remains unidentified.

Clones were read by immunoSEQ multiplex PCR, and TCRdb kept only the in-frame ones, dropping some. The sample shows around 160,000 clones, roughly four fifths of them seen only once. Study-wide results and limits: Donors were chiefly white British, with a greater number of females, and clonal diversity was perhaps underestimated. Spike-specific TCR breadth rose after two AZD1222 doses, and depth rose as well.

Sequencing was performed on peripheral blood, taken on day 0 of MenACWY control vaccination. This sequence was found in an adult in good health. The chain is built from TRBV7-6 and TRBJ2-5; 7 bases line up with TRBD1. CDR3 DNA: TGTGCCAGCAGCTTTGGGGTTCAAGGCAGGGGGCAAGAGACCCAGTACTTC. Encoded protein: CASSFGVQGRGQETQYF.